The 5 T cell receptor beta chains presented below share a single source sample, sequenced in a study of blood T cell repertoires in COVID-19. Profiled with immunoSEQ multiplex PCR; TCRdb holds only in-frame clones, not every one. The table records some 250,000 clones, around 79% of them present only once. Sample: peripheral blood. These receptors were collected from a woman older than 75 with acute or convalescent COVID-19.

The V gene is TRBV5-4, the J gene TRBJ1-2, with TRBD1 matching 7 bases. With V trimmed by 3 bases and J by 0 bases, 17 bases remained unmatched. Germline loops: CDR1 SGHNT, CDR2 YYREEE (reference sequence). The CDR3 spans 19 residues. CDR3 loop: CASSSISGTANQANYGYTF. In nucleotides, the CDR3 is TGTGCCAGCAGCTCCATCTCCGGGACAGCGAACCAAGCTAACTATGGCTACACCTTC. The whole variable domain, filled in from reference TRBV5-4 and TRBJ1-2, reads ETGVTQSPTHLIKTRGQQVTLRCSSQSGHNTVSWYQQALGQGPQFIFQYYREEENGRGNFPPRFSGLQFPNYSSELNVNALELDDSALYLCASSSISGTANQANYGYTFGSGTRLTVV.

This clone has ten or more counts. The rearrangement joins TRBV19 to TRBJ1-5; D is unresolved. Between the trimmed V and J ends, which lost 7 bases and 0 bases, there was a span of 13 bases. This CDR3 comprises 15 residues. Germline loops: CDR1 LNHDA, CDR2 SQIVND (reference sequence). DNA of the CDR3: TGTGCCAGTAAAGCCGATGCGTATAGCAATCAGCCCCAGCATTTT. Encoded protein: CASKADAYSNQPQHF. Filled out from reference TRBV19 and TRBJ1-5, the complete variable domain reads DGGITQSPKYLFRKEGQNVTLSCEQNLNHDAMYWYRQDPGQGLRLIYYSQIVNDFQKGDIAEGYSVSREKKESFPLTVTSAQKNPTAFYLCASKADAYSNQPQHFGDGTRLSIL.

The CDR3 region has the DNA TGTGCCAGCAGTGCGGGAACCGCCTACAATGAGCAGTTCTTC. It yields the protein CASSAGTAYNEQFF. The V and J genes are TRBV2 and TRBJ2-1, with D possibly being TRBD2 (5 bases). V shed 4 bases and J shed 2 bases, with 9 bases lying between them. Germline assignment: CDR1 SNHLY and CDR2 FYNNEI. CDR3 length: 14 residues.

The table lists this clone with a few counts. This chain links TRBV19 with TRBJ1-3; no firm D call. Germline V gives CDR1 LNHDA, CDR2 SQIVND (reference sequence). CDR3 length: 15 residues. Deletions cut 2 bases from V and 0 bases from J, with 8 bases between. This chain's CDR3 is CASSILGVSGNTIYF. CDR3 bases: TGTGCCAGTAGTATACTCGGAGTCTCTGGAAACACCATATATTTT.

Points on this clone: Other DNA sequences in the same sample also yield this CDR3. V gene TRBV6-5 combines with J gene TRBJ2-1; 12 bases agree with TRBD2. CDR1 and CDR2 (germline): MNHEY, SVGAGI. V gave up 8 bases and J gave up 7 bases; unmatched junction bases: 3. The CDR3 has 13 amino acids. As DNA, the CDR3 is TGTGCCAGCCGACTAGCGGGAGTAAATGAGCAGTTCTTC. This translates into CASRLAGVNEQFF.